In its sample, the clone carrying this T cell receptor beta chain was seen once. Losses at the gene ends were 6 bases for V and 4 bases for J; bases not matched to a gene: 4. The CDR3 is 13 amino acids. Germline V gene lookup returns CDR1 MNHEY and CDR2 SMNVEV (reference sequence). TCRdb's table, derived via immunoSEQ multiplex PCR, lists solely in-frame clones and lacks some. The sample records some 77,000 clones, approximately 86% being singletons. The sample belongs to a study of technical replicates of blood from a few donors. Sequenced input: PBMCs. This receptor was identified in a human donor in good health. Some clones in this sample may be carry-over from other donors' samples. This chain connects TRBV27 to TRBJ1-1, with 8 bases aligning to TRBD1. The chain's CDR3 is CASSPGGITEAFF. CDR3 nucleotide sequence: TGTGCCAGCAGCCCAGGGGGCATCACTGAAGCTTTCTTT.